Listed here are 30 T cell receptor beta chains from one sample, sequenced in a study of T cell changes during pregnancy in multiple sclerosis. Using immunoSEQ multiplex PCR, the repertoire was profiled, and TCRdb retains in-frame clones only, with some absent. Found here are roughly 100,000 clones, roughly 93% of them singletons; the top ten hold 0.75% to 0.95%. The sample here was peripheral blood, taken after pregnancy. These receptor sequences come from a female donor with multiple sclerosis, enrolled in a pregnancy study.

This chain uses TRBV19 with TRBJ1-5; D perhaps matches TRBD1 (6 bases). V was pared by 3 bases and J by 3 bases, with 18 bases between. The length of the CDR3 is 17 residues. CDR1 and CDR2 (germline): LNHDA, SQIVND (reference sequence). The CDR3 spells CASSIVGGGNLNQPQHF. The CDR3 nucleotides are TGTGCCAGTAGTATCGTAGGGGGAGGGAACCTCAATCAGCCCCAGCATTTT.

The chain combines TRBV7-9 with TRBJ1-1; D unclear. The CDR3 runs to 15 residues. V was clipped by 5 bases and J by 1 base, with 14 bases between them. The germline CDR1 and CDR2 sequences are SEHNR and FQNEAQ (reference sequence). The CDR3: CASSLLRSGNTEAFF. Here the CDR3 DNA reads TGTGCCAGCAGCCTCTTACGGTCAGGGAACACTGAAGCTTTCTTT.

V and J are TRBV7-2 and TRBJ2-7; 8 bases line up with TRBD1. The CDR3 is 16 residues long. Germline loops: CDR1 SGHTA, CDR2 FQGNSA. The trim removed 5 bases at V and 8 bases at J, leaving 17 bases unmatched. DNA for the CDR3: TGTGCCAGCAGCATTATGGGGTGGACAGGGTCACAGCAGCAGTACTTC. Protein product: CASSIMGWTGSQQQYF.

This rearrangement joins TRBV4-1 to TRBJ2-5; D gene ambiguous. The CDR3 contains 14 residues. The V end lost 0 bases, the J end lost 5 bases, and 10 bases lay between the germline ends. In germline, CDR1 is MGHRA, CDR2 YSYEKL. CDR3 DNA sequence: TGCGCCAGCAGCCAAGATGGTTGGCGGGAGACCCAGTACTTC. It is translated as CASSQDGWRETQYF.

V and J are TRBV27 and TRBJ2-1, with TRBD1 matching over 7 bases. In germline, CDR1 is MNHEY, CDR2 SMNVEV (reference sequence). The CDR3 loop spans 17 amino acids. Trimming took 3 bases from V and 3 from J; bases not matched to a gene: 11. CDR3 DNA sequence: TGTGCCAGCAGTTTGGTAAGGGGGCAGGGAAACTACAATGAGCAGTTCTTC. It yields the protein CASSLVRGQGNYNEQFF.

The chain has TRBV12-5 and TRBJ2-7; 11 bases line up with TRBD1. The CDR3 loop spans 14 amino acids. The germline gives CDR1 LGHNT, CDR2 FRNRAP. V was clipped by 3 bases and J by 5 bases; unmatched bases: 3. CDR3: CASGFGQGANEQYF. The CDR3 DNA is TGTGCTAGTGGTTTCGGACAGGGGGCGAACGAGCAGTACTTC.

The chain employs TRBV5-1 and TRBJ1-2, with D perhaps TRBD1 (5 bases). The CDR3 length is 16 residues. Germline V gene data show CDR1 as SGHRS and CDR2 as YFSETQ. V was shortened by 0 bases and J by 4 bases, with 16 bases between the two germline ends. CDR3 amino acids: CASSLGQGGTLYGYTF. CDR3 in DNA: TGCGCCAGCAGCTTGGGGCAGGGAGGAACTCTCTATGGCTACACCTTC.

V is TRBV5-1 and J is TRBJ2-3, with no clear D. The CDR3 spans 13 residues. The V gene's germline CDR1 is SGHRS and CDR2 YFSETQ. Trimming stripped 4 bases from V and 3 bases from J, with 9 bases between. The CDR3, as DNA: TGCGCCAGCAGCGTCCCGTTTACAGATACGCAGTATTTT. Its protein product is CASSVPFTDTQYF.

The chain links TRBV19 to TRBJ2-3, with 11 bases aligning to TRBD2. The CDR3 runs to 15 residues. V shed 3 bases and J 2 bases; nucleotides not matched to a gene: 1. Germline CDR1 LNHDA, CDR2 SQIVND (reference sequence). The CDR3 loop reads CASSMGLAVTDTQYF. DNA for the CDR3: TGTGCCAGTAGTATGGGACTAGCGGTCACAGATACGCAGTATTTT.

The chain carries TRBV5-1 and TRBJ1-6; 8 bases align to TRBD1. The CDR3 spans 14 residues. Germline trimming cut 0 bases from V and 9 bases from J; bases unmatched to any gene: 2. Germline CDR1 and CDR2: SGHRS and YFSETQ. CDR3 bases: TGCGCCAGCAGCTTGGAACAGGGGGGTTCACCCCTCCACTTT. Residues: CASSLEQGGSPLHF.

The chain employs TRBV7-2 and TRBJ1-1, with a tentative D call TRBD1 (5 bases). This CDR3 is 18 amino acids long. The ends were cut back, 5 bases at V and 0 bases at J, with 22 bases in the middle. CDR1 and CDR2 (germline): SGHTA, FQGNSA. The CDR3 nucleotides are TGTGCCAGCAGCCTCACCCCTGGGGCAGGCAGGATGAACACTGAAGCTTTCTTT. Its protein product is CASSLTPGAGRMNTEAFF.

V usage is TRBV6-6 and J usage is TRBJ2-3, with TRBD1 identical over 7 bases. The germline CDR1 and CDR2 sequences are MNHNY and SVGAGI (reference sequence). The length of the CDR3 is 15 residues. After removal of 4 bases from V and 0 bases from J, the junction contained 4 bases not matched to a gene. The CDR3 reads CASSSQGDSTDTQYF. In DNA, the CDR3 is TGTGCCAGCAGTTCCCAGGGGGATAGCACAGATACGCAGTATTTT.

The rearrangement links TRBV7-2 to TRBJ1-2; 10 nucleotides agree with TRBD1. The CDR3 consists of 15 residues. In germline, CDR1 is SGHTA, CDR2 FQGNSA. The ends lost 5 bases at V and 4 bases at J; junction bases unmatched: 7. The CDR3 protein is CASSPRDRGPYGYTF. As DNA, the CDR3 is TGTGCCAGCAGCCCCCGGGACAGGGGACCCTATGGCTACACCTTC.

J is TRBJ1-5 and V is TRBV19, with TRBD1 as a possible D gene (5 bases). The CDR3 runs 13 residues. Looked up from germline, CDR1 is LNHDA and CDR2 is SQIVND (reference sequence). V lost 4 bases to trimming and J lost 6 bases, with 10 bases between them. The CDR3 nucleotides are TGTGCCAGTAGTAATGGAGGGACTCAGCCCCAGCATTTT. It yields the protein CASSNGGTQPQHF. Filled out from reference TRBV19 and TRBJ1-5, the complete variable domain reads DGGITQSPKYLFRKEGQNVTLSCEQNLNHDAMYWYRQDPGQGLRLIYYSQIVNDFQKGDIAEGYSVSREKKESFPLTVTSAQKNPTAFYLCASSNGGTQPQHFGDGTRLSIL.

The chain combines TRBV5-1 with TRBJ2-2, with TRBD1 identical over 8 bases. The CDR3 totals 14 residues. With V trimmed by 3 bases and J by 3 bases, 1 base remained unmatched. Germline values: CDR1 SGHRS, CDR2 YFSETQ. The CDR3 spells CASSWGQDTGELFF. The CDR3 DNA follows: TGCGCCAGCAGCTGGGGACAGGACACCGGGGAGCTGTTTTTT.

The gene calls are TRBV9 and TRBJ2-5; maybe TRBD2 (6 bases). The CDR3 consists of 16 residues. V lost 0 bases to trimming and J lost 1 base, with 13 bases between them. Per germline, CDR1 SGDLS and CDR2 YYNGEE. The CDR3: CASSVGVAGSQETQYF. In DNA, the CDR3 is TGTGCCAGCAGCGTAGGAGTCGCGGGGAGCCAAGAGACCCAGTACTTC.

Here the CDR3 DNA reads TGTGCCAGCGGCCCTCAGGGTGAAAAACTGTTTTTT. Translated, it gives CASGPQGEKLFF. This chain uses TRBV5-4 with TRBJ1-4; TRBD1 might be the D (5 bases). The CDR3 extends over 12 amino acids. Looked up from germline, CDR1 is SGHNT and CDR2 is YYREEE (reference sequence). Deletions cut 7 bases from V and 7 bases from J, with 11 bases between.

This clone has a single count. The V call is TRBV29-1, the J call TRBJ1-2; perhaps TRBD1 as D (5 bases). CDR1 SQVTM and CDR2 ANQGSEA come from the germline V gene. The CDR3 length is 12 residues. Trimming pared 7 bases from V and 8 bases from J, leaving 17 bases between. CDR3 amino acids: CSGRVGPGGYTF. The DNA of the CDR3 is TGCAGCGGGAGAGTAGGGCCAGGGGGCTACACCTTC.

The chain couples TRBV27 to TRBJ2-2; the match to TRBD1 covers 8 bases. The CDR3 runs to 14 residues. Germline V gene data show CDR1 as MNHEY and CDR2 as SMNVEV (reference sequence). J gave up 5 bases and V 3 bases, and 2 bases lay outside the gene matches. CDR3 nucleotide sequence: TGTGCCAGCAGTTTCTGGACAGGGACCGGGGAGCTGTTTTTT. Its protein is CASSFWTGTGELFF.

This clone was seen more than once but under ten times. The chain's CDR3 is CASSSGGRQPQHF. The CDR3, as DNA: TGTGCCAGCAGCTCGGGGGGCAGGCAGCCCCAGCATTTT. V is TRBV5-4 and J is TRBJ1-5, with a weak D call TRBD1 (6 bases). The CDR3 runs 13 residues. V lost 3 bases and J lost 7, with 11 bases in between. Germline loops: CDR1 SGHNT, CDR2 YYREEE (reference sequence).

By share, this clone counts as medium-sized. The rearrangement uses TRBV6-1 and TRBJ2-1; 8 positions match TRBD2. Germline V gene lookup returns CDR1 MNHNS and CDR2 SASEGT. This CDR3 spans 15 amino acids. V trimming: 1 base; J trimming: 1 base; junction bases outside the gene matches: 0. The CDR3 nucleotides read TGTGCCAGCAGTGAAGTAGCGGGGTCCTACAATGAGCAGTTCTTC. Amino acid sequence: CASSEVAGSYNEQFF.

V usage is TRBV11-3 and J usage is TRBJ2-2; 13 bases are shared with TRBD2. Germline CDR1 reads SGHNT; CDR2 reads YENEEA. The V and J ends lost 0 bases and 5 bases, in that order; junction bases with no gene match: 3. This CDR3 has 17 amino acids. The CDR3 region has the DNA TGTGCCAGCAGCTTAGATATGGGACTAGCGGGGACCGGGGAGCTGTTTTTT. Translated: CASSLDMGLAGTGELFF. The whole variable domain, remainder taken from reference TRBV11-3 and TRBJ2-2, is EAGVVQSPRYKIIEKKQPVAFWCNPISGHNTLYWYLQNLGQGPELLIRYENEEAVDDSQLPKDRFSAERLKGVDSTLKIQPAELGDSAVYLCASSLDMGLAGTGELFFGEGSRLTVL.

The chain couples TRBV19 to TRBJ2-1, with 8 nucleotides matching TRBD1. V was pared by 7 bases and J by 7 bases, with 15 bases of the junction left unmatched. Looked up from germline, CDR1 is LNHDA and CDR2 is SQIVND (reference sequence). The CDR3 is 16 amino acids. The CDR3 region is CASTEVPPDRANEQFF. For the CDR3, the DNA is TGTGCCAGTACGGAGGTCCCACCGGACAGGGCGAATGAGCAGTTCTTC.

V is TRBV5-8 and J is TRBJ1-2, with 9 bases matching TRBD1. V trimming: 0 bases; J trimming: 2 bases; junction bases outside the gene matches: 8. There are 17 residues in the CDR3. Germline CDR1 and CDR2: SGHTS and YDEGEE. The CDR3 DNA reads as TGTGCCAGCAGCTTGGCCGGGGGGACAGGGACCAACTATGGCTACACCTTC. Residues: CASSLAGGTGTNYGYTF.

The chain couples TRBV7-2 to TRBJ1-2; D is possibly TRBD1 (6 bases). Trimming shortened V by 11 bases and J by 4 bases, and 23 bases separated the two germline ends. This CDR3 is 15 amino acids long. Germline V gene sequence: CDR1 SGHTA, CDR2 FQGNSA. Here the CDR3 reads CALGTGQTFGYGYTF. The CDR3 nucleotides are TGTGCCCTAGGGACGGGACAAACCTTCGGCTATGGCTACACCTTC. The variable domain in full, completed from reference TRBV7-2 and TRBJ1-2, reads GAGVSQSPSNKVTEKGKDVELRCDPISGHTALYWYRQSLGQGLEFLIYFQGNSAPDKSGLPSDRFSAERTGGSVSTLTIQRTQQEDSAVYLCALGTGQTFGYGYTFGSGTRLTVV.

The count of this clone is one. The chain links TRBV10-3 to TRBJ1-6, with D possibly being TRBD1 (5 bases). This CDR3 is built from 15 residues. The germline CDR1 and CDR2 sequences are ENHRY and SYGVKD. The V and J ends lost 6 bases and 9 bases respectively, with 18 bases between them. CDR3 DNA: TGTGCCATCAGCTCGACAGAGAAAGGCTTTTCACCCCTCCACTTT. Its translation: CAISSTEKGFSPLHF.

The chain combines TRBV27 with TRBJ2-7; 9 bases align to TRBD1. This CDR3 is 12 amino acids long. From germline, CDR1 is MNHEY and CDR2 SMNVEV (reference sequence). V shed 7 bases and J 3 bases; nucleotides not matched to a gene: 1. The CDR3 nucleotides read TGTGCCAGCAAGGACAGGGGCTACGAGCAGTACTTC. Protein sequence: CASKDRGYEQYF.

The rearrangement uses TRBV7-3 and TRBJ1-2, with D maybe TRBD1 (5 bases). Per the germline V gene, CDR1 is SGHTA and CDR2 is FQGTGA. V lost 5 bases, J lost 6 bases, and 13 bases lay in between. The CDR3 covers 13 residues. In nucleotides, the CDR3 is TGTGCCAGCAGCCCTTCGGCGGGGGATGGCTACACCTTC. Its translation: CASSPSAGDGYTF.

V usage is TRBV2 and J usage is TRBJ1-2; no reliable D call. Germline V CDR1 and CDR2: SNHLY, FYNNEI. Trimming cost V 8 bases and J 8 bases, with 18 bases left between them. CDR3 length: 13 residues. The chain's CDR3 is CASPEGGLEGYTF. CDR3 bases: TGTGCCAGCCCCGAGGGAGGGCTGGAAGGCTACACCTTC.

In its sample, this clone was seen a few times. The chain carries TRBV25-1 and TRBJ1-5, with D possibly TRBD1 on 6 matching bases. Deletions cut 3 bases from V and 7 bases from J, with 16 bases between. This CDR3 contains 15 residues. Germline V gene data show CDR1 as MGHDK and CDR2 as SYGVNS. The CDR3 DNA sequence: TGTGCCAGCAGTGAGGGGGGGCTATTGGGACAGCCCCAGCATTTT. Protein product: CASSEGGLLGQPQHF.